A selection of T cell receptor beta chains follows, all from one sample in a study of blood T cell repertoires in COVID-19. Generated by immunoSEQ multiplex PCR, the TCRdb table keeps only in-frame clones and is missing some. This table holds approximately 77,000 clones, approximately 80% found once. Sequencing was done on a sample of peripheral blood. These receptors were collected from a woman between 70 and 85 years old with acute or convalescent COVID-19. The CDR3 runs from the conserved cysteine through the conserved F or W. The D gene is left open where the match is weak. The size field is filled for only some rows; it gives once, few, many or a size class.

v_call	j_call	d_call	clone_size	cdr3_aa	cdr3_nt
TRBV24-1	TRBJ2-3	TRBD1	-	CATSDRDRLTTDTQYF	TGTGCCACCAGTGATAGGGACAGACTAACCACAGATACGCAGTATTTT
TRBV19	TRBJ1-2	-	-	CASTKDTNYGYTF	TGTGCCAGTACCAAGGACACTAACTATGGCTACACCTTC
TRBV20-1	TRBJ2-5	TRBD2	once	CSASVRRGVQETQYF	TGCAGTGCTAGTGTCCGGCGGGGGGTCCAAGAGACCCAGTACTTC
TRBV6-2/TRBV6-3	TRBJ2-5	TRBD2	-	CASSYAGLAGIEETQYF	TGTGCCAGCAGTTACGCGGGACTAGCGGGGATTGAAGAGACCCAGTACTTC
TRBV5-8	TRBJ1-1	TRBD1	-	CASSSRGTGEAFF	TGTGCCAGCAGCTCCCGGGGGACAGGGGAAGCTTTCTTT
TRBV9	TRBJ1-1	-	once	CASSALGGIVNTEAFF	TGTGCCAGCAGCGCCCTTGGGGGGATCGTGAACACTGAAGCTTTCTTT
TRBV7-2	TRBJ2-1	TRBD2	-	CASSRSARSGGSYNEQFF	TGTGCCAGCAGCCGGTCTGCACGTAGCGGGGGGTCGTACAATGAGCAGTTCTTC
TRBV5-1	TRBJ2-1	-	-	CASSFTGLSGDEQFF	TGCGCCAGCAGCTTTACGGGACTCTCCGGGGATGAGCAGTTCTTC
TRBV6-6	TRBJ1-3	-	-	CASSPGSLGLWSGNTIYF	TGTGCCAGCAGTCCCGGGTCGCTTGGGTTATGGTCTGGAAACACCATATATTTT
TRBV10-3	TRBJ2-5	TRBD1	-	CAISGPGRTGGYQETQYF	TGTGCCATCAGTGGACCTGGCCGGACAGGGGGCTACCAAGAGACCCAGTACTTC
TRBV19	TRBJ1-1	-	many	CASSIDGNTEAFF	TGTGCCAGTAGTATAGACGGGAACACTGAAGCTTTCTTT
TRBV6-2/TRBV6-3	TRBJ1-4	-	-	CASSPALEKLFF	TGTGCCAGCAGCCCAGCTCTAGAAAAACTGTTTTTT
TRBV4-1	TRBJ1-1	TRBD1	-	CASSQEGRSRGRRAFF	TGCGCCAGCAGCCAAGAAGGCAGAAGCAGGGGGCGAAGAGCTTTCTTT
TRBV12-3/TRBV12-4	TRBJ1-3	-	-	CASSPRDGNTIYF	TGTGCCAGCAGTCCGAGGGATGGAAACACCATATATTTT
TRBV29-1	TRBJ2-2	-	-	CSVEGNRGSGELFF	TGCAGCGTTGAAGGGAACCGGGGGTCCGGGGAGCTGTTTTTT
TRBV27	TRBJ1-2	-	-	CASSSSGYGYTF	TGTGCCAGCAGTTCGTCGGGTTATGGCTACACCTTC
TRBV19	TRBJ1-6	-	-	CASSSGVNSPLHF	TGTGCCAGTAGCTCAGGGGTGAATTCACCCCTCCACTTT
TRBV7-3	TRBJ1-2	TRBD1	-	CASSPSPTGTGSRGYTF	TGTGCCAGCAGCCCTTCGCCTACCGGGACAGGGTCTCGCGGCTACACCTTC
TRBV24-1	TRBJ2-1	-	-	CATSDQEAASYNEQFF	TGTGCCACCAGTGATCAAGAAGCGGCATCCTACAATGAGCAGTTCTTC
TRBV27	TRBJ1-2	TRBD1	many	CASSLADRDGYTF	TGTGCCAGCAGTTTAGCGGACAGGGATGGCTACACCTTC
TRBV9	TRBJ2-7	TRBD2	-	CASSPTRTSGYEQYF	TGTGCCAGCAGCCCGACCCGGACTAGCGGCTACGAGCAGTACTTC
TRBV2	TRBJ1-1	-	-	CATLNPGTEAFF	TGTGCCACCCTAAATCCAGGGACTGAAGCTTTCTTT
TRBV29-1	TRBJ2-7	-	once	CSASRGQQYEQYF	TGCAGCGCGTCTCGTGGACAGCAATACGAGCAGTACTTC
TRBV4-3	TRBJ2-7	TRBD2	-	CASSHWRGALYEQYF	TGCGCCAGCAGCCATTGGCGGGGGGCCCTCTACGAGCAGTACTTC
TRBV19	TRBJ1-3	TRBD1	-	CASGDRGRRNTIYF	TGTGCCAGCGGGGACAGGGGGCGAAGAAACACCATATATTTT
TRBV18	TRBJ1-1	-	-	CASSPVRENTEAFF	TGTGCCAGCTCACCCGTCAGGGAGAACACTGAAGCTTTCTTT
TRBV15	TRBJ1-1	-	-	CATSRAPGDPEAFF	TGTGCCACCAGCAGAGCTCCGGGGGATCCTGAAGCTTTCTTT
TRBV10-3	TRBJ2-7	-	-	CAISDQTARPSYEQYF	TGTGCCATCAGTGATCAGACAGCAAGGCCCTCCTACGAGCAGTACTTC
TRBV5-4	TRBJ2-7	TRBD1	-	CASSTGGTASEQYF	TGTGCCAGCAGCACTGGTGGGACAGCCTCCGAGCAGTACTTC
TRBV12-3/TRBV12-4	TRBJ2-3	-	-	CASSWEQAQTQYF	TGTGCCAGCAGTTGGGAGCAGGCCCAAACGCAGTATTTT
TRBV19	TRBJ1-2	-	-	CASSGDRGANYGYTF	TGTGCCAGTAGCGGAGACCGGGGGGCTAACTATGGCTACACCTTC
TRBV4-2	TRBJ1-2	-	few	CASSQDMGARSYGYTF	TGTGCCAGCAGCCAAGATATGGGGGCCAGAAGCTATGGCTACACCTTC
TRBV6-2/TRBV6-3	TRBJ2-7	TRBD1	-	CASSLDDRGSPYEQYF	TGTGCCAGCAGTCTAGACGACAGGGGAAGCCCCTACGAGCAGTACTTC
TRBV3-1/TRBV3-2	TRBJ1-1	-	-	CASSQVRQGQGEAFF	TGTGCCAGCAGCCAAGTTAGGCAGGGGCAGGGTGAAGCTTTCTTT
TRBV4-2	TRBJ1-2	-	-	CASSQDGRGEYTF	TGTGCCAGCAGCCAAGATGGCAGGGGTGAATACACCTTC
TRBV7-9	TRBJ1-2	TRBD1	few	CASSFTGVVYGYTF	TGTGCCAGCAGCTTTACAGGGGTAGTCTATGGCTACACCTTC